Listed here are 14 T cell receptor beta chains from one sample, sequenced in a study of a mutant IDH1 vaccine in newly diagnosed glioma (dated by TCRdb to the early 2020s). To prepare the library, the immunoSEQ multiplex PCR assay was applied. TCRdb carries this immuneACCESS record with in-frame sequences only. Its versions omit some clonotypes, under half of them owing to an unresolved V gene in the studies checked, with the rest unexplained. A total of tens of thousands of clones appear in this sample, 88% of them only once. The ten largest clones represent approximately 4.4% of the sample. The sample's time point label is to be understood as: baseline, week 1 (first vaccination visit). The treatment or condition tag for this specimen amounts to: pre-vaccination baseline after standard-of-care therapy. This specimen consisted of PBMCs, obtained from a glioma patient treated with radiotherapy, temozolomide or both. Source of these receptors: a woman between 40 and 55 years old with glioma.

The V call is TRBV4-1, the J call TRBJ1-5, with TRBD1 matching 7 bases. V was pared by 1 base and J by 6 bases, with 6 bases of the junction left unmatched. This CDR3 contains 15 residues. Germline V gene lookup returns CDR1 MGHRA and CDR2 YSYEKL. This CDR3 reads CASSQVDRAVQPQHF. DNA for the CDR3: TGCGCCAGCAGCCAAGTAGACAGGGCGGTTCAGCCCCAGCATTTT.

The V gene is TRBV4-1, the J gene TRBJ1-1; maybe TRBD1 (6 bases). This CDR3 is built from 14 residues. Germline lookup yields CDR1 MGHRA and CDR2 YSYEKL. Trimming removed 0 bases from V and 10 bases from J, with 15 bases in between. The CDR3 DNA follows: TGCGCCAGCAGCCAAGATAGGGACATCCACGGAGCTTTCTTT. This encodes CASSQDRDIHGAFF.

V and J are TRBV2 and TRBJ1-1; 7 positions match TRBD1. The junction had 5 bases not matched to a gene; V was cut back by 4 bases and J by 6 bases. This CDR3 is 13 amino acids long. The V gene's germline CDR1 is SNHLY and CDR2 FYNNEI. CDR3 DNA: TGTGCCAGCAGTGGGGGTCAGGGGGCTGAAGCTTTCTTT. Its protein product is CASSGGQGAEAFF.

This rearrangement joins TRBV5-1 to TRBJ2-1; 13 bases align to TRBD2. V lost 4 bases to trimming and J lost 9 bases; unmatched junction nucleotides: 16. Germline V gene lookup returns CDR1 SGHRS and CDR2 YFSETQ. This CDR3 region has 18 residues. The CDR3 coding sequence is TGCGCCAGCAGCCTCCGGGACTTACTAGCGGGAGGGCCGGGTGAGCAGTTCTTC. It is translated as CASSLRDLLAGGPGEQFF.

The V call is TRBV28, the J call TRBJ1-1, with no clear D. Trimming shortened V by 7 bases and J by 2 bases, and 17 bases separated the two germline ends. The CDR3 is 15 amino acids. CDR1 MDHEN and CDR2 SYDVKM come from the germline V gene. The DNA for the CDR3 is TGTGCCAGCATCGTCTTCCGCTCTTTAAACACTGAAGCTTTCTTT. This codes for CASIVFRSLNTEAFF.

CDR3: CASSRLDRGFPGELFF. DNA of the CDR3: TGTGCCAGCAGCCGCTTGGACAGGGGGTTTCCAGGGGAGCTGTTTTTT. The V and J genes are TRBV7-9 and TRBJ2-2, with 10 nucleotides matching TRBD1. The CDR3 has 16 residues. The V gene end was trimmed by 5 bases and the J gene end by 8 bases; junction bases not matched to a gene: 11. Per germline, CDR1 SEHNR and CDR2 FQNEAQ (reference sequence).

The gene calls are TRBV6-5 and TRBJ1-4; TRBD1 matches 7 bases. J gave up 12 bases and V 6 bases, and 13 bases lay outside the gene matches. Germline V gene data show CDR1 as MNHEY and CDR2 as SVGAGI. CDR3 length: 14 amino acids. The CDR3 region is CASSSGQARGQLFF. The CDR3 region has the DNA TGTGCCAGCAGCTCTGGACAGGCCCGGGGGCAACTGTTTTTT.

This rearrangement joins TRBV2 to TRBJ2-1, with unresolved D. The germline V gene has CDR1 SNHLY and CDR2 FYNNEI. Between the trimmed V and J ends, which lost 2 bases and 8 bases, there was a span of 13 bases. CDR3 size: 14 residues. In DNA form, the CDR3 reads TGTGCCAGCAGTGAAACCCCCCTGGTTGATGAGCAGTTCTTC. It codes for CASSETPLVDEQFF.

The rearrangement uses TRBV6-5 and TRBJ1-1; tentative D call: TRBD1 (6 bases). This CDR3 comprises 15 residues. From germline, CDR1 is MNHEY and CDR2 SVGAGI. V lost 4 bases, J lost 3 bases, and 15 bases lay in between. The CDR3 DNA follows: TGTGCCAGCAGTTTAAACAGGGTGAGGGACACTGAAGCTTTCTTT. It yields the protein CASSLNRVRDTEAFF.

In this sample, this clone turned up once. This sequence joins TRBV7-2 and TRBJ1-5, with 9 bases that match TRBD1. The CDR3 spans 15 residues. Germline loops: CDR1 SGHTA, CDR2 FQGNSA. Trimming removed 0 bases from V and 9 bases from J; junction bases left unmatched: 6. The CDR3 here is CASSLARDRAWPQHF. CDR3 bases: TGTGCCAGCAGCTTAGCGCGGGACAGGGCTTGGCCCCAGCATTTT. Complete variable domain (other parts from reference TRBV7-2 and TRBJ1-5): GAGVSQSPSNKVTEKGKDVELRCDPISGHTALYWYRQSLGQGLEFLIYFQGNSAPDKSGLPSDRFSAERTGGSVSTLTIQRTQQEDSAVYLCASSLARDRAWPQHFGDGTRLSIL.

The chain carries TRBV30 and TRBJ2-1; 10 bases map to TRBD2. The V gene's germline CDR1 is GTSNPN and CDR2 SVGIG (reference sequence). The CDR3 spans 15 residues. Unmatched junction bases numbered 7, after V lost 0 bases and J lost 8 bases. As DNA, the CDR3 is TGTGCCTGGAGTGTAGGGCTAGCGGGAGTCTATGAGCAGTTCTTC. Amino acid sequence: CAWSVGLAGVYEQFF.

The CDR3 is CASNPGTGGTEAFF. The CDR3 region has the DNA TGCGCCAGCAACCCAGGGACAGGCGGGACTGAAGCTTTCTTT. The chain couples TRBV5-1 to TRBJ1-1; TRBD1 matches 8 bases. This CDR3 has 14 amino acids. Germline V gene lookup returns CDR1 SGHRS and CDR2 YFSETQ. With 6 bases clipped from V and 5 bases from J, the junction kept 9 bases outside the gene matches. Variable domain in full (rest from reference TRBV5-1 and TRBJ1-1): KAGVTQTPRYLIKTRGQQVTLSCSPISGHRSVSWYQQTPGQGLQFLFEYFSETQRNKGNFPGRFSGRQFSNSRSEMNVSTLELGDSALYLCASNPGTGGTEAFFGQGTRLTVV.

The CDR3 region is CASSDGFYNEQFF. The CDR3 nucleotides are TGTGCCAGCAGTGACGGATTCTACAATGAGCAGTTCTTC. The genes are TRBV2 and TRBJ2-1; unclear D gene. The germline V gene encodes CDR1 SNHLY and CDR2 FYNNEI. Trimming removed 3 bases from V and 3 bases from J, with 6 bases in between. This CDR3 has 13 residues.

Turning to this clone: The junction differs from germline at one of its ends, possibly a read error. This chain uses TRBV5-6 with TRBJ1-2; D unresolved. CDR3 length: 12 amino acids. Germline CDR1 reads SGHDT; CDR2 reads YYEEEE. This CDR3 is CASSLSVGAAAF. CDR3 bases: TGTGCCAGCAGCTTGAGTGTGGGCGCGGCTGCCTTC.